This TCR beta chain was retrieved from a study of identical twins. This clonotype was observed a handful of times. The antigen is undetermined. A universal primer site came from template switching; cDNA carried unique molecular identifiers. TCRdb reprocessed the 5' RACE reads via MiXCR and lists one record per CDR3 protein. The sample includes about 900,000 distinct CDR3 sequences, over 9% seen only once; the top ten take roughly 1.6%. V trimming: 2 bases; J trimming: 13 bases; junction bases outside the gene matches: 5. CDR1 is KGHSH and CDR2 is LQKENI in the germline V gene. CDR3 length equals 12 residues. Overall study findings and caveats: Carriage of fewer insertions was seen in abundant cord blood beta clonotypes, whereas memory repertoires showed none. Shared out-of-frame alpha sequences (those common to twins) showed excess low generation probability.

Another study also made use of these data, one on yellow fever vaccine responses in identical twins. According to that study: Twins reportedly showed a vaccine T cell response that seemed partly convergent and partly personalized.

The specimen sequenced was PBMCs. This TCR came from a woman between 18 and 30 years old in good health. This sequence joins TRBV18 and TRBJ2-1; 7 nucleotides line up with TRBD1. CDR3 in amino acids: CASSPSGGSQFF. DNA of the CDR3: TGTGCCAGCTCACCATCAGGGGGAAGCCAGTTCTTC.